The sequence of this T cell receptor beta chain was determined in a study of T cell repertoires in cytomegalovirus infection. Whole-study context: Matching HLA type and CMV infection were both indicated by public TCR beta signatures.

Many counts were recorded for this clonotype. The antigen remains undetermined. CDR3 size: 15 residues. Germline V gene lookup returns CDR1 SGHTA and CDR2 FQGNSA. Unmatched junction bases numbered 10, after V lost 4 bases and J lost 5 bases. TCRdb called the reads again in MiXCR, with one record for every CDR3 protein. The data contain roughly 800,000 distinct CDR3 sequences, roughly 29% of them singletons. Regarding the study as a whole: Pooled public TCR beta family frequency picked out CMV carriers with the relevant HLA. Predominance within the ex vivo response was attributable to HLA-C-restricted CMV-specific TCR beta clonotypes.

The specimen was cultured CD8+ T cells from PBMCs, collected from culture after CMV antigen stimulation. This sequence joins TRBV7-2 and TRBJ2-5; TRBD2 matches at 7 bases. The TCR comes from a human donor in good health (CMV status not recorded). Some clones in this sample may be carry-over from other donors' samples. Here the CDR3 reads CASSSERRGRETQYF. In nucleotides, the CDR3 is TGTGCCAGCAGCTCCGAACGGCGGGGGAGGGAGACCCAGTACTTC.